The clone carrying this T cell receptor (beta chain) was counted many times. Its antigen is not identified. This entry is derived from a study of T cells in Graves' hyperthyroidism and ophthalmopathy. CDR1 and CDR2 (germline): SGHAT, FQNNGV. The V and J ends lost 5 bases and 0 bases, in that order; junction bases with no gene match: 8. CDR3 length: 16 amino acids. Whole-study results and caveats: Ophthalmopathy was separated from stable hyperthyroidism by a 13 V-J model. It was a median about 7.1 months before onset that the model predicted ophthalmopathy.

From RNA transcripts, TCR beta CDR3 regions were amplified. TCR CDR3 underwent first-round RT-PCR with the HTBI primer set. TCRdb passed the multiplex PCR reads through MiXCR, listing each CDR3 protein once. The sample yields a few hundred thousand distinct CDR3 sequences, roughly 14% seen once. The chain employs TRBV11-2 and TRBJ2-3, with 7 bases lining up with TRBD2. Sequences were obtained from blood. This clonotype was sampled from a woman aged 25 to 39 with Graves' hyperthyroidism. CDR3 nucleotides: TGTGCCAGCAGCCATAAACTAGCGCTTAGCACAGATACGCAGTATTTT. Protein product: CASSHKLALSTDTQYF.